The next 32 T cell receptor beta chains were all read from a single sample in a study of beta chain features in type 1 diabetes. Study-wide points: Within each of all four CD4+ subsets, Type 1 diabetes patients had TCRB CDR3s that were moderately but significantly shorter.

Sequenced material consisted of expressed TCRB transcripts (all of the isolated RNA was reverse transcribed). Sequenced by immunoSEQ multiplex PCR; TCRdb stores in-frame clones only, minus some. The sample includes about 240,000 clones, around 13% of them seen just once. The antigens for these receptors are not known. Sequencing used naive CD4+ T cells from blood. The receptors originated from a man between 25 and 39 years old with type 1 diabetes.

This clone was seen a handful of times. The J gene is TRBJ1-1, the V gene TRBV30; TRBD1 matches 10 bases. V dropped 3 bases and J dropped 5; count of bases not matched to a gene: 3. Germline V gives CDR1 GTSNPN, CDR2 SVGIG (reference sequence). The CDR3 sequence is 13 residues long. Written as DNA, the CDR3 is TGTGCCTGGAGGGGGGACAGGGGTACTGAAGCTTTCTTT. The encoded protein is CAWRGDRGTEAFF.

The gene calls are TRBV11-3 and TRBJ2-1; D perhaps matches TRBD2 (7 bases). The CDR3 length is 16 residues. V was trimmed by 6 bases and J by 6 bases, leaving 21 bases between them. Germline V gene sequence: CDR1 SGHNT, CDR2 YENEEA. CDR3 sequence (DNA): TGTGCCAGCAGGGTGGGGGGGGCGACTGCGGGCAATGAGCAGTTCTTC. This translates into CASRVGGATAGNEQFF.

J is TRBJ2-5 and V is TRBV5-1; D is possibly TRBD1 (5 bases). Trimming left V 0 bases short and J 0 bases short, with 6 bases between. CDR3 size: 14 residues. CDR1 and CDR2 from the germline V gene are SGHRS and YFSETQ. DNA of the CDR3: TGCGCCAGCAGCTTGGCGACAGACCAAGAGACCCAGTACTTC. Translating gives CASSLATDQETQYF.

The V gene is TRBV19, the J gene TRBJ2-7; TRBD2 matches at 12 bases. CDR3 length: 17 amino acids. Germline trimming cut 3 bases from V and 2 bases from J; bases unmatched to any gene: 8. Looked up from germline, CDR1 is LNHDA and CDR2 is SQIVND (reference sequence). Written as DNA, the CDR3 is TGTGCCAGTAGTATGGGACTAGCGGGCTACGAAACCTACGAGCAGTACTTC. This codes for CASSMGLAGYETYEQYF.

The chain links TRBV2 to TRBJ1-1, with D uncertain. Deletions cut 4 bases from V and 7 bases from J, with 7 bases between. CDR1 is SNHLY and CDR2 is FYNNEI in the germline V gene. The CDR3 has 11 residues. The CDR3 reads CASSAAGEAFF. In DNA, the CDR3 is TGTGCCAGCAGTGCGGCAGGTGAAGCTTTCTTT. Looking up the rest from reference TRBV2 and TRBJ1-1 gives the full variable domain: EPEVTQTPSHQVTQMGQEVILRCVPISNHLYFYWYRQILGQKVEFLVSFYNNEISEKSEIFDDQFSVERPDGSNFTLKIRSTKLEDSAMYFCASSAAGEAFFGQGTRLTVV.

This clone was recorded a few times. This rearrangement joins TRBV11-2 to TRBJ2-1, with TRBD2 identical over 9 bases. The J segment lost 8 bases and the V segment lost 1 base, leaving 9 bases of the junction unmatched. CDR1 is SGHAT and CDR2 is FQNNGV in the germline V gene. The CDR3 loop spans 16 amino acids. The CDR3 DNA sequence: TGTGCCAGCAGCTTAGCGGGGCGGGAGGGAATCGATGAGCAGTTCTTC. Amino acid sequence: CASSLAGREGIDEQFF.

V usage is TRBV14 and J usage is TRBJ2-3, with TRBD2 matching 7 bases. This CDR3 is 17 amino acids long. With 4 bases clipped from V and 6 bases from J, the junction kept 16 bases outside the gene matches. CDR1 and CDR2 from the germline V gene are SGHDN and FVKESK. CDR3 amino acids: CASSPPPKAGWRDTQYF. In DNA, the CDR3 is TGTGCCAGCAGCCCCCCTCCCAAAGCGGGATGGAGGGATACGCAGTATTTT.

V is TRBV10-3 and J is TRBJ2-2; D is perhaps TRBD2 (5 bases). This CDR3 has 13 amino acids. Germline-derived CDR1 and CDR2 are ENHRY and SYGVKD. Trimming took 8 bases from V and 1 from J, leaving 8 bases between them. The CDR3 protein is CAIASLNTGELFF. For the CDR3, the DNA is TGTGCCATCGCTAGCCTGAACACCGGGGAGCTGTTTTTT.

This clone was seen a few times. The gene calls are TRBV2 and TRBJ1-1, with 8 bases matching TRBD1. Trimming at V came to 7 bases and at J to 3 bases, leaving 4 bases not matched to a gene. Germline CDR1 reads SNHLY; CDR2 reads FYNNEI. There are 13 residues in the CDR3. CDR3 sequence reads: CASTDRGYTEAFF. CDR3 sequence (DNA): TGTGCCAGCACCGACAGGGGTTACACTGAAGCTTTCTTT.

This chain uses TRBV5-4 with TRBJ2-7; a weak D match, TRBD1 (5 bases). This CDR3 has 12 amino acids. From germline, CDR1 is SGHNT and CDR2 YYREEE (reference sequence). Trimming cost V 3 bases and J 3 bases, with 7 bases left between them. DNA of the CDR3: TGTGCCAGCAGCTCCACAGGCTACGAGCAGTACTTC. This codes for CASSSTGYEQYF. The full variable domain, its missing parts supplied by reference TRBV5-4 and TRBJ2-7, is ETGVTQSPTHLIKTRGQQVTLRCSSQSGHNTVSWYQQALGQGPQFIFQYYREEENGRGNFPPRFSGLQFPNYSSELNVNALELDDSALYLCASSSTGYEQYFGPGTRLTVT.

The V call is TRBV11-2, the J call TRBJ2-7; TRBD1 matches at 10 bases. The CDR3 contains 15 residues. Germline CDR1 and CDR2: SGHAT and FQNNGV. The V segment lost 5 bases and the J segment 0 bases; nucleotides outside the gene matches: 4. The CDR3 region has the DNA TGTGCCAGCAGCGTCGGGACAGGGGTCTCCTACGAGCAGTACTTC. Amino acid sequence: CASSVGTGVSYEQYF.

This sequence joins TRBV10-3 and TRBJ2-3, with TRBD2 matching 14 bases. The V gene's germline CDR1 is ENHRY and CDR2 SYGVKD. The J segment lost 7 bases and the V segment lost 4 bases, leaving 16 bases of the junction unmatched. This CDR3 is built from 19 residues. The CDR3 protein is CAISAANRLAGGSGHTQYF. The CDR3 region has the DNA TGTGCCATCAGTGCCGCTAACCGACTAGCGGGAGGGAGTGGGCATACGCAGTATTTT.

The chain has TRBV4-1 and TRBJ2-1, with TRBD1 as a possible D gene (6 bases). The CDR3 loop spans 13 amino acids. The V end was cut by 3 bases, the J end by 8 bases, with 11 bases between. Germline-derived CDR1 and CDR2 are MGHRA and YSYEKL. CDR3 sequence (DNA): TGCGCCAGCAGCCAGACACAGGGCGATGAGCAGTTCTTC. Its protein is CASSQTQGDEQFF.

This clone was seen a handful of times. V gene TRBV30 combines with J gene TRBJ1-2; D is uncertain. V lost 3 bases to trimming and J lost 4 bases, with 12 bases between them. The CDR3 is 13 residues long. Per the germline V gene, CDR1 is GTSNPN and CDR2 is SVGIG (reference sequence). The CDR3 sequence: CAWSPTVSYGYTF. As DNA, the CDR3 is TGTGCCTGGAGCCCCACAGTTAGCTATGGCTACACCTTC.

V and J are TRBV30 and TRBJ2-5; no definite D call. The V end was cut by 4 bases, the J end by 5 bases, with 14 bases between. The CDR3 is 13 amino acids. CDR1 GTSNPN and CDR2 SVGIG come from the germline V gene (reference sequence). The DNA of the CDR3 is TGTGCCTGGACTGGGCCGGTCTCGGAGACCCAGTACTTC. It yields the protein CAWTGPVSETQYF.

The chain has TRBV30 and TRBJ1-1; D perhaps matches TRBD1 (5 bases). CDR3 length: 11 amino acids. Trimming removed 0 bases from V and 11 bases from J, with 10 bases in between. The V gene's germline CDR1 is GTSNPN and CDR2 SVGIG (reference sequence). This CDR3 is CAWSVSGDAFF. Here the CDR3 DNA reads TGTGCCTGGAGTGTATCGGGGGACGCTTTCTTT.

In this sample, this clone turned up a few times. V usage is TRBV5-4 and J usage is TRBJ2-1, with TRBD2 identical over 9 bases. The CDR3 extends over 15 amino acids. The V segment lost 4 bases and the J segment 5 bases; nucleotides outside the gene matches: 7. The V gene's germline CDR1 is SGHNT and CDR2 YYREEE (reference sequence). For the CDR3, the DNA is TGTGCCAGCAGCGGTTCTAGCGGGAAAGACAATGAGCAGTTCTTC. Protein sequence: CASSGSSGKDNEQFF.

The CDR3 spells CATSRGQGRGEKLFF. CDR3 nucleotide sequence: TGTGCCACCAGCAGAGGACAGGGAAGGGGGGAAAAACTGTTTTTT. The chain links TRBV15 to TRBJ1-4; 7 bases fit TRBD1. This CDR3 has 15 amino acids. V lost 1 base to trimming and J lost 8 bases; unmatched junction nucleotides: 7. Germline values: CDR1 LNHNV, CDR2 YYDKDF (reference sequence). Using reference TRBV15 and TRBJ1-4 for the parts outside the CDR3, the full variable domain is DAMVIQNPRYQVTQFGKPVTLSCSQTLNHNVMYWYQQKSSQAPKLLFHYYDKDFNNEADTPDNFQSRRPNTSFCFLDIRSPGLGDTAMYLCATSRGQGRGEKLFFGSGTQLSVL.

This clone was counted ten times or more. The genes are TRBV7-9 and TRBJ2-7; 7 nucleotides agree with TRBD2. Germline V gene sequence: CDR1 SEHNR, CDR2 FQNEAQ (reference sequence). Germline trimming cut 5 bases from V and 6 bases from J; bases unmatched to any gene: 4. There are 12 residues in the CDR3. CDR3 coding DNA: TGTGCCAGCAGCCCTTGGGAGGGCGAGCAGTACTTC. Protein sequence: CASSPWEGEQYF.

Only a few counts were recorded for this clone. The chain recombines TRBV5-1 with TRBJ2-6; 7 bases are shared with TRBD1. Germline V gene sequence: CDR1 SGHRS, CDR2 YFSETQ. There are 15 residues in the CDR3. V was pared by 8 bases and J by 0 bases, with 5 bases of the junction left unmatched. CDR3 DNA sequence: TGCGCCAGTTCGGGACAGTCCTCTGGGGCCAACGTCCTGACTTTC. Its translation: CASSGQSSGANVLTF.

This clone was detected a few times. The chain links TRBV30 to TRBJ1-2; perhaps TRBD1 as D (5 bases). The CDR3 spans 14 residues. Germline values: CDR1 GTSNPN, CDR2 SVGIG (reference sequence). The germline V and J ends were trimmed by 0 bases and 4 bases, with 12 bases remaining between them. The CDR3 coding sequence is TGTGCCTGGAGTGTATCTACAGACAGCTATGGCTACACCTTC. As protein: CAWSVSTDSYGYTF.

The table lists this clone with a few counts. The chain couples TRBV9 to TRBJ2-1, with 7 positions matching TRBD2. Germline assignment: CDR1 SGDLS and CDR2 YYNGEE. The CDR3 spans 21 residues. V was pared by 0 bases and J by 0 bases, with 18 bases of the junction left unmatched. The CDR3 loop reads CASSVEGSGAIGPSSYNEQFF. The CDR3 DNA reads TGTGCCAGCAGCGTAGAGGGAAGCGGGGCGATCGGTCCTAGCTCCTACAATGAGCAGTTCTTC.

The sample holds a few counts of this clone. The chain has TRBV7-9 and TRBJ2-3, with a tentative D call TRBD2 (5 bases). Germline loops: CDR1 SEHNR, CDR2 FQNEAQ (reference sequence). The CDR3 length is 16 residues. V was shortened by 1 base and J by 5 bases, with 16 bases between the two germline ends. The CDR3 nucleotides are TGTGCCAGCAGCTTAGGTTCCAGTCCCGGAGGAGATACGCAGTATTTT. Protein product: CASSLGSSPGGDTQYF. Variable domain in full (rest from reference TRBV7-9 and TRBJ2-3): DTGVSQNPRHKITKRGQNVTFRCDPISEHNRLYWYRQTLGQGPEFLTYFQNEAQLEKSRLLSDRFSAERPKGSFSTLEIQRTEQGDSAMYLCASSLGSSPGGDTQYFGPGTRLTVL.

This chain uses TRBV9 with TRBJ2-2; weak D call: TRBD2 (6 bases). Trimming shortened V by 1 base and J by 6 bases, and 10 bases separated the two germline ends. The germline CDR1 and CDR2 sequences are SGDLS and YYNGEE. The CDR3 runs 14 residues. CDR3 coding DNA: TGTGCCAGCAGCGTACGGACTACGGCCGGGGAGCTGTTTTTT. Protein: CASSVRTTAGELFF. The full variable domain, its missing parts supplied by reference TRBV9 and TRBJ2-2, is DSGVTQTPKHLITATGQRVTLRCSPRSGDLSVYWYQQSLDQGLQFLIQYYNGEERAKGNILERFSAQQFPDLHSELNLSSLELGDSALYFCASSVRTTAGELFFGEGSRLTVL.

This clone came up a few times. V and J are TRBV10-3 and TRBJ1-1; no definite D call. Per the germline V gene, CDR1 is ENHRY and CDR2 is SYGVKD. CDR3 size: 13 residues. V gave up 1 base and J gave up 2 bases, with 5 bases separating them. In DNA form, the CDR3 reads TGTGCCATCAGTGAGTTGGCAAACACTGAAGCTTTCTTT. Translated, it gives CAISELANTEAFF.

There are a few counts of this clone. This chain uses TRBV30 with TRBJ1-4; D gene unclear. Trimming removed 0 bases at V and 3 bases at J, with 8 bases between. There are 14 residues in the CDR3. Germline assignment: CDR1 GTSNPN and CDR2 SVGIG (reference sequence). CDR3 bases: TGTGCCTGGAGTGTCTGGCCTTCTAATGAAAAACTGTTTTTT. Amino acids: CAWSVWPSNEKLFF. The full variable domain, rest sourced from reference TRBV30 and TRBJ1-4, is SQTIHQWPATLVQPVGSPLSLECTVEGTSNPNLYWYRQAAGRGLQLLFYSVGIGQISSEVPQNLSASRPQDRQFILSSKKLLLSDSGFYLCAWSVWPSNEKLFFGSGTQLSVL.

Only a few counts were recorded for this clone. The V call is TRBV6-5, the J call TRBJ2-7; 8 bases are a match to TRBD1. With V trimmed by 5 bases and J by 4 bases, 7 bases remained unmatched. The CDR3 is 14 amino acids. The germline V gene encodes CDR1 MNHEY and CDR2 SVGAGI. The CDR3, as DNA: TGTGCCAGCAGTCTGGACAGGGTAGGGTACGAGCAGTACTTC. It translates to CASSLDRVGYEQYF.

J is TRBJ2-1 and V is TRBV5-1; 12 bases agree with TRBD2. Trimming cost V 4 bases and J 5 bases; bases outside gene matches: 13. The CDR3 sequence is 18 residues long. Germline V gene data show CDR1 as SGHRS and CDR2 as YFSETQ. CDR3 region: CASSLRTASGGGDNEQFF. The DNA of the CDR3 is TGCGCCAGCAGCCTACGAACGGCTAGCGGGGGGGGTGACAATGAGCAGTTCTTC.

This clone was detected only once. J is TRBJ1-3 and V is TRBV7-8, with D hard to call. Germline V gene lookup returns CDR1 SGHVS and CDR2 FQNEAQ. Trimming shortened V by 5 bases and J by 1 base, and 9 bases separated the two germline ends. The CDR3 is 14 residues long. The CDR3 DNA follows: TGTGCCAGCAGCGGTTCCCAGTCTGGAAACACCATATATTTT. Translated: CASSGSQSGNTIYF.

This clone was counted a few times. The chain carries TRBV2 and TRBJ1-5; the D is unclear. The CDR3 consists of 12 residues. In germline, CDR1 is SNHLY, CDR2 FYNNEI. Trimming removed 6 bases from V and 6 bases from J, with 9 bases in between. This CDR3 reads CASRGDAQPQHF. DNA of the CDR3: TGTGCCAGCAGGGGCGACGCTCAGCCCCAGCATTTT.

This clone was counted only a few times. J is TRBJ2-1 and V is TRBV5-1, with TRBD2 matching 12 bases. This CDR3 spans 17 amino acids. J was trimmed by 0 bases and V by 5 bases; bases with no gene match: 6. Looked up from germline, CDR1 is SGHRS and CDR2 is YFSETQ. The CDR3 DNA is TGCGCCAGCAGGACTAGCGGGGGCCCCAGCTCCTACAATGAGCAGTTCTTC. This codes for CASRTSGGPSSYNEQFF. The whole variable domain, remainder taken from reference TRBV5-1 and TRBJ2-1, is KAGVTQTPRYLIKTRGQQVTLSCSPISGHRSVSWYQQTPGQGLQFLFEYFSETQRNKGNFPGRFSGRQFSNSRSEMNVSTLELGDSALYLCASRTSGGPSSYNEQFFGPGTRLTVL.

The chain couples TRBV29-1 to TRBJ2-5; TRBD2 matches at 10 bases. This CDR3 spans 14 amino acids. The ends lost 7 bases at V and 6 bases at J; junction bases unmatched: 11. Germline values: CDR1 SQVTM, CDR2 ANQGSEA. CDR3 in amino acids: CSGIERGGQKTQYF. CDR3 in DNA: TGCAGCGGAATCGAGCGGGGGGGCCAGAAGACCCAGTACTTC.